This entry features one T cell receptor beta chain sequence. CDR1 LGHNA and CDR2 YNFKEQ come from the germline V gene. The CDR3 contains 15 residues. Trimming removed 1 base from V and 4 bases from J; junction bases left unmatched: 5. The source of the sample is a study of OX40 agonist ivuxolimab in advanced cancers. Sequencing used immunoSEQ multiplex PCR; TCRdb keeps in-frame clones, though not all of them. The sample shows about 50,000 clones, more than 75% of them seen only once. The input for sequencing was CD4+ or CD8+ T cells sorted from blood, taken in a trial of the OX40 agonist ivuxolimab. V is TRBV4-2 and J is TRBJ2-5; 8 bases are a match to TRBD2. This TCR was sampled from an adult with an advanced solid tumor such as melanoma, head and neck, liver or kidney cancer. The CDR3 sequence is CASSQVAGRGETQYF. The CDR3 nucleotides read TGTGCCAGCAGCCAAGTAGCGGGAAGAGGAGAGACCCAGTACTTC.